This entry lists 15 T cell receptor beta chains sequenced from one sample in a study of T cell responses to AZD1222 COVID-19 vaccine. Method: immunoSEQ multiplex PCR; TCRdb's copy keeps in-frame clones and lacks some. The repertoire holds 98,000 or so clones, with roughly 86% as singletons. This specimen was peripheral blood, taken 28 days after the second AZD1222 dose. These receptor sequences come from an adult who received the AZD1222 COVID-19 vaccine.

The V call is TRBV5-6, the J call TRBJ2-1; the match to TRBD1 covers 7 bases. CDR3 length: 15 residues. J was trimmed by 8 bases and V by 1 base; bases with no gene match: 9. Germline values: CDR1 SGHDT, CDR2 YYEEEE. CDR3 sequence: CASSLPAGGRDEQFF. The CDR3 DNA is TGTGCCAGCAGCTTGCCGGCAGGGGGTCGGGATGAGCAGTTCTTC.

The V and J genes are TRBV3-1 (or the pseudogene TRBV3-2) and TRBJ2-7; D call uncertain. Trimming cost V 1 base and J 5 bases, with 15 bases left between them. CDR1 is LGHDT, CDR2 YNNKEL, per germline (reference sequence). This CDR3 has 15 amino acids. The CDR3 DNA sequence: TGTGCCAGCAGCCAAGTGGTGACCGACCCGCACGAGCAGTACTTC. Its protein product is CASSQVVTDPHEQYF.

This clone was seen more than once but under ten times. The rearrangement joins TRBV11-2 to TRBJ2-1, with 7 bases lining up with TRBD2. Unmatched junction bases numbered 6, after V lost 5 bases and J lost 2 bases. Per the germline V gene, CDR1 is SGHAT and CDR2 is FQNNGV. This CDR3 comprises 15 residues. The CDR3 reads CASSPGTITYNEQFF. The CDR3 coding sequence is TGTGCCAGCAGCCCCGGGACTATCACCTACAATGAGCAGTTCTTC.

The rearrangement uses TRBV5-1 and TRBJ2-5; D is undetermined. The CDR3 has 15 residues. From germline, CDR1 is SGHRS and CDR2 YFSETQ. Trimming removed 3 bases from V and 2 bases from J, with 14 bases in between. As DNA, the CDR3 is TGCGCCAGCAGCTCGACCGACCACGGGCAAGAGACCCAGTACTTC. The encoded protein is CASSSTDHGQETQYF.

The chain is built from TRBV3-1 (or the pseudogene TRBV3-2) and TRBJ1-1, with TRBD1 matching over 7 bases. Germline V lookup: CDR1 LGHDT, CDR2 YNNKEL (reference sequence). With 3 bases clipped from V and 0 bases from J, the junction kept 4 bases outside the gene matches. The CDR3 sequence is 15 residues long. CDR3 bases: TGTGCCAGCAGCCACTGGGACAGCATGAACACTGAAGCTTTCTTT. It encodes CASSHWDSMNTEAFF.

This chain's CDR3 is CASSMYSISYNEQFF. As DNA, the CDR3 is TGTGCCAGTAGTATGTACTCGATCAGCTACAATGAGCAGTTCTTC. The rearrangement joins TRBV19 to TRBJ2-1; no clear D gene. V lost 3 bases and J lost 3, with 12 bases in between. CDR3 length equals 15 residues. Germline V gives CDR1 LNHDA, CDR2 SQIVND (reference sequence).

The chain combines TRBV30 with TRBJ2-5; 12 nucleotides line up with TRBD2. V trimming: 4 bases; J trimming: 5 bases; junction bases outside the gene matches: 5. The CDR3 has 14 amino acids. The germline CDR1 and CDR2 sequences are GTSNPN and SVGIG (reference sequence). The CDR3 nucleotides read TGTGCCTGGACTAGCGGGAGGGCCTTGGAGACCCAGTACTTC. This translates into CAWTSGRALETQYF.

The V and J genes are TRBV14 and TRBJ1-1, with unresolved D. The CDR3 has 14 residues. V gave up 0 bases and J gave up 11 bases, with 16 bases separating them. Germline assignment: CDR1 SGHDN and CDR2 FVKESK. The CDR3 DNA is TGTGCCAGCAGCCAAGAGGGGAGATACATCGAGGCTTTCTTT. The encoded protein is CASSQEGRYIEAFF.

The chain couples TRBV20-1 to TRBJ2-3; D is undetermined. Trimming removed 3 bases from V and 6 bases from J, with 22 bases in between. The CDR3 runs to 16 residues. Looked up from germline, CDR1 is DFQATT and CDR2 is SNEGSKA (reference sequence). CDR3 bases: TGCAGTGCTAGTATTTTCGCGGCACAGCCGGGCGATACGCAGTATTTT. The encoded protein is CSASIFAAQPGDTQYF.

The chain is built from TRBV15 and TRBJ1-4, with D hard to call. CDR1 and CDR2 from the germline V gene are LNHNV and YYDKDF (reference sequence). This CDR3 spans 13 amino acids. Deletions cut 3 bases from V and 8 bases from J, with 10 bases between. As DNA, the CDR3 is TGTGCCACCAGCAGGGAGGGTCGAGAAAAACTGTTTTTT. Its protein product is CATSREGREKLFF.

A single count supports this clone. The chain has TRBV30 and TRBJ2-7; 14 bases map to TRBD2. Germline CDR1 GTSNPN, CDR2 SVGIG (reference sequence). The CDR3 runs 14 residues. V lost 1 base and J lost 9; bases outside the gene matches: 5. The CDR3 spells CAWSGGLAGVVQYF. In nucleotides, the CDR3 is TGTGCCTGGAGTGGGGGACTAGCGGGAGTCGTGCAGTACTTC.

The count of this clone is one. The chain employs TRBV3-1 (or the pseudogene TRBV3-2) and TRBJ1-2; D is unresolved. The CDR3 runs 14 residues. V lost 4 bases and J lost 2, with 11 bases in between. Germline V gene sequence: CDR1 LGHDT, CDR2 YNNKEL (reference sequence). CDR3 region: CASSLLSENYGYTF. As DNA, the CDR3 is TGTGCCAGCAGCCTATTGTCAGAGAACTATGGCTACACCTTC.

The CDR3 sequence is CASSETSVSTDTQYF. In nucleotides, the CDR3 is TGTGCCAGCAGCGAAACTAGCGTTAGCACAGATACGCAGTATTTT. The genes are TRBV6-4 and TRBJ2-3; TRBD2 matches at 7 bases. The V segment lost 6 bases and the J segment 0 bases; nucleotides outside the gene matches: 6. CDR1 is MRHNA and CDR2 is SNTAGT in the germline V gene. The CDR3 loop spans 15 amino acids.

The chain has TRBV7-9 and TRBJ1-5; possibly TRBD1 for D (6 bases). Deletions cut 1 base from V and 7 bases from J, with 8 bases between. The CDR3 has 13 residues. Germline CDR1 and CDR2: SEHNR and FQNEAQ (reference sequence). The CDR3: CASSLEGGQPQHF. The DNA of the CDR3 is TGTGCCAGCAGCTTAGAGGGGGGCCAGCCCCAGCATTTT.

This chain connects TRBV7-2 to TRBJ1-1, with D tentatively TRBD1 (5 bases). This CDR3 has 14 amino acids. V was shortened by 1 base and J by 10 bases, with 16 bases between the two germline ends. CDR1 is SGHTA and CDR2 is FQGNSA in the germline V gene. CDR3 DNA: TGTGCCAGCAGCTTAGTGGTCGGCAGGGATCGAGCTTTCTTT. Amino acids: CASSLVVGRDRAFF.